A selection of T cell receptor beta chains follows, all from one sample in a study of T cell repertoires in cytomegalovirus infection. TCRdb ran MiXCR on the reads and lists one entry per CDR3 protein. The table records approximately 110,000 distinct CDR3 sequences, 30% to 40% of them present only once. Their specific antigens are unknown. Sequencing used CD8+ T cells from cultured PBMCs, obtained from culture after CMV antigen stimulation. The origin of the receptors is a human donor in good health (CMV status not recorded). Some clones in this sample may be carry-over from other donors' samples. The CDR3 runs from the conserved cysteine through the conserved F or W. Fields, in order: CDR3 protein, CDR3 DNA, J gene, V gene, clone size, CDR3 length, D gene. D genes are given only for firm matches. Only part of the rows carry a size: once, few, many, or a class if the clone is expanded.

CDR3: CASSPPQGRVYEQYF
DNA: TGTGCCAGCAGCCCTCCACAAGGCAGGGTCTACGAGCAGTACTTC
J: TRBJ2-7
V: TRBV7-6
size: .
length: 15
D: .

CDR3: CASSLALILAGSSTDTQYF
DNA: TGTGCCAGCAGCTTAGCGCTAATTCTAGCGGGGTCTAGCACAGATACGCAGTATTTT
J: TRBJ2-3
V: TRBV7-2
size: few
length: 19
D: TRBD2

CDR3: CASSLDSYQPQHF
DNA: TGTGCCAGCAGCTTAGACAGCTATCAGCCCCAGCATTTT
J: TRBJ1-5
V: TRBV7-2
size: many
length: 13
D: .

CDR3: CASSILAGGGNQPQHF
DNA: TGTGCCAGCAGTATCCTAGCGGGAGGGGGCAATCAGCCCCAGCATTTT
J: TRBJ1-5
V: TRBV6-1
size: many
length: 16
D: .

CDR3: CASRVGIGGEQYF
DNA: TGTGCCAGCAGAGTCGGAATCGGGGGCGAGCAGTACTTC
J: TRBJ2-7
V: TRBV27
size: .
length: 13
D: .

CDR3: CASRRTGGTAFF
DNA: TGTGCCAGCAGACGGACAGGGGGCACAGCTTTCTTT
J: TRBJ1-1
V: TRBV12-3/TRBV12-4
size: many
length: 12
D: TRBD1

CDR3: CASSPDSIVTGNFPGELFF
DNA: TGTGCCAGCAGCCCCGACTCAATTGTGACAGGGAATTTCCCCGGGGAGCTGTTTTTT
J: TRBJ2-2
V: TRBV4-2
size: .
length: 19
D: TRBD1

CDR3: CASSGSGGAFDNEQFF
DNA: TGCGCCAGCAGCGGCTCCGGGGGGGCATTTGATAATGAGCAGTTCTTC
J: TRBJ2-1
V: TRBV4-1
size: .
length: 16
D: TRBD2

CDR3: CASSYTRIMNTEAFF
DNA: TGTGCCAGCAGTTACACCAGGATAATGAACACTGAAGCTTTCTTT
J: TRBJ1-1
V: TRBV6-2/TRBV6-3
size: .
length: 15
D: .

CDR3: CASRPLAGGDYEQYF
DNA: TGTGCCAGCAGGCCCCTAGCGGGGGGGGACTACGAGCAGTACTTC
J: TRBJ2-7
V: TRBV6-6
size: .
length: 15
D: TRBD2

CDR3: CASSQEQPSYEQYF
DNA: TGCGCCAGCAGCCAAGAACAGCCATCCTACGAGCAGTACTTC
J: TRBJ2-7
V: TRBV4-1
size: few
length: 14
D: .

CDR3: CASSPTGGEKLFF
DNA: TGTGCCAGCAGCCCGACAGGGGGAGAAAAACTGTTTTTT
J: TRBJ1-4
V: TRBV7-6
size: .
length: 13
D: TRBD1

CDR3: CASSEPTGSYGYTF
DNA: TGTGCCAGCAGTGAGCCGACAGGGAGCTATGGCTACACCTTC
J: TRBJ1-2
V: TRBV6-1
size: many
length: 14
D: TRBD1

CDR3: CASGPGGDEQYF
DNA: TGTGCTAGTGGCCCCGGAGGGGACGAGCAGTACTTC
J: TRBJ2-7
V: TRBV12-5
size: .
length: 12
D: .

CDR3: CASSLQRAGRTEAFF
DNA: TGCGCCAGCAGCCTACAGCGGGCGGGGCGGACTGAAGCTTTCTTT
J: TRBJ1-1
V: TRBV4-3
size: .
length: 15
D: .

CDR3: CASSLHRTVNTGELFF
DNA: TGTGCCAGCAGCTTACATAGGACGGTTAACACCGGGGAGCTGTTTTTT
J: TRBJ2-2
V: TRBV11-2
size: .
length: 16
D: .